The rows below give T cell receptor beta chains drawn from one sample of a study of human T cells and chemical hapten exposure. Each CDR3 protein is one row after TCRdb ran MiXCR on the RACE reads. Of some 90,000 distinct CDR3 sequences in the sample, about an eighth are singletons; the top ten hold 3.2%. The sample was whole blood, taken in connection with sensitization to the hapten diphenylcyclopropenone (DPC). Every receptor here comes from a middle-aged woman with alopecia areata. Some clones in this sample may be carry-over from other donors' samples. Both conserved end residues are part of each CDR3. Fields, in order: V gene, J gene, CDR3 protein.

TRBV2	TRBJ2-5	CTTLPPGAETQYF
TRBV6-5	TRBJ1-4	CASSYGQGGEKLFF
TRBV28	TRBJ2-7	CASSLSGEQYF
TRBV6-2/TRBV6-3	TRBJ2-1	CASSPGRGASGDNEQFF
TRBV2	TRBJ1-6	CASTKQGNSPLHF
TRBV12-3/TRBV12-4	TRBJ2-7	CASRRQGSSSYEQYF
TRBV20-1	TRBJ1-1	CSTLGVTEAFF
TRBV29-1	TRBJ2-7	CSVDVSYNGQYF
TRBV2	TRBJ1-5	CASKVGGGNQPQHF
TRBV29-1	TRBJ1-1	CSVGDRGFAEAFF
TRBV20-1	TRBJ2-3	CSASPAGGRADTQYF
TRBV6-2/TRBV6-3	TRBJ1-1	CASSRGGVDTEAFF
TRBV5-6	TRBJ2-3	CASSLPSGATLNTQYF
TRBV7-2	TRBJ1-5	CASSLSSGTQPQHF
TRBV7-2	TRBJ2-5	CASSLVRERQETQYF
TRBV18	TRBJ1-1	CASSTSTGASTEAFF
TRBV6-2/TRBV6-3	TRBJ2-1	CASTRLMIGDEQFF
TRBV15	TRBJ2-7	CATSRVGVNSAYEQYF
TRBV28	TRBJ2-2	CASRGGQITGELFF
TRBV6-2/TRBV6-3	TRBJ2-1	CASKTGTASYNEQFF
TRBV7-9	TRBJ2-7	CASSIEGQFYEQYF
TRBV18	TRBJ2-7	CASSPLRLSYEQYF
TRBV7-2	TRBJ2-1	CASSPGGSGETEQFF
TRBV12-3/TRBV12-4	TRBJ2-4	CASSGGLGKNIQYF
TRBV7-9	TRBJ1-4	CASSSDRGPQGKVFF
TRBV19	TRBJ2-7	CASGLTPIDEQYF
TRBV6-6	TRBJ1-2	CASSYSRGSYGYTF
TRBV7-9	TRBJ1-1	CASSLNQDRVEAFF
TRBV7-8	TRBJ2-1	CASSIPPRGYNEQFF
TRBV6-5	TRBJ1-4	CASSYSSVGEKLFF
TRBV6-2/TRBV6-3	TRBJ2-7	CASSPVIAGTYEQYF
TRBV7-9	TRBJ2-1	CASSPIAGGPHEQFF
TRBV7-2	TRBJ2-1	CASSLLNSGSGINEQFF
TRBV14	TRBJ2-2	CASSQGVPGELFF
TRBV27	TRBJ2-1	CASSLTSGKSYNEQFF
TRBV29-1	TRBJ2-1	CSAVGLAGGPSDNEQFF
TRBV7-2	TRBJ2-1	CASSWQVPGTGWNEQFF
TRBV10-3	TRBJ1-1	CAIKKVMNTEAFF
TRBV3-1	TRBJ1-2	CASSPGSGNGYTF
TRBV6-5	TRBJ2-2	CATVTGVTGELFF
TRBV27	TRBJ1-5	CASSSGSQPQHF
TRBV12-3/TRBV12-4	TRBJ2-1	CASSLVDGGSEQFF
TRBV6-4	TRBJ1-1	CASSDYQGSAFF